The clone carrying this T cell receptor (beta chain) came up a few times. The sample comes from a study of blood T cell repertoires in COVID-19. Those enrolled, adults aged roughly 18 to 89 years, came from roughly 22 US areas. Cohort placement rested on clinical history that participants reported themselves. For recovered donors of Cohort 3, there were two negative PCRs, clearance, or symptom resolution. Per the original data handling: Amplification with reference gene primers provided the estimates of nucleated cell counts. Data came from immunoSEQ multiplex PCR; TCRdb stores just in-frame clones and leaves some out. D and trimming come from the DNA, and the V and J calls and clone size come from that table. Of about 270,000 clones in the sample, more than 75% were seen once. CDR3 size: 16 residues. Germline CDR1 and CDR2: SGHDN and FVKESK. With V trimmed by 4 bases and J by 3 bases, 11 bases remained unmatched.

The chain links TRBV14 to TRBJ2-7; 8 bases are a match to TRBD2. This sequence originates from a man between 18 and 29 years old who had recovered from COVID-19. The sequencing sample was made of PBMCs or T cells enriched from blood (not recorded which). Here the CDR3 reads CASSPGWLAGNYEQYF. CDR3 in DNA: TGTGCCAGCAGCCCCGGTTGGCTAGCGGGTAACTACGAGCAGTACTTC. Filled out from reference TRBV14 and TRBJ2-7, the complete variable domain reads EAGVTQFPSHSVIEKGQTVTLRCDPISGHDNLYWYRRVMGKEIKFLLHFVKESKQDESGMPNNRFLAERTGGTYSTLKVQPAELEDSGVYFCASSPGWLAGNYEQYFGPGTRLTVT.